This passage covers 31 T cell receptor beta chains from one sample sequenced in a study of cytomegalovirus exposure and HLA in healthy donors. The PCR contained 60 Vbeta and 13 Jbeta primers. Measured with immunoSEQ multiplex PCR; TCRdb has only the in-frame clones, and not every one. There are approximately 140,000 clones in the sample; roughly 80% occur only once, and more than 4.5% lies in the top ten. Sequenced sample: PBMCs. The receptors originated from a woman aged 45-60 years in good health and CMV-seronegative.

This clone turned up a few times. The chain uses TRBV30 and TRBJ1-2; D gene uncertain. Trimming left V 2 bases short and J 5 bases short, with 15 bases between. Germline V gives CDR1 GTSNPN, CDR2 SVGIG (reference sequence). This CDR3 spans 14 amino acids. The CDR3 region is CAWSLRIPPYGYTF. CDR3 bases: TGTGCCTGGAGTCTGCGGATACCTCCTTATGGCTACACCTTC.

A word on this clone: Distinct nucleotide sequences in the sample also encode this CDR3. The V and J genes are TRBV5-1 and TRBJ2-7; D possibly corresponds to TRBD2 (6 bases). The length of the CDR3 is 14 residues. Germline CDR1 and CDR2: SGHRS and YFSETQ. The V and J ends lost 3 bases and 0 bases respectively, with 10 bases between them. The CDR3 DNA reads TGCGCCAGCAGCTCAGACGGGAGCTCCTACGAGCAGTACTTC. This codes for CASSSDGSSYEQYF.

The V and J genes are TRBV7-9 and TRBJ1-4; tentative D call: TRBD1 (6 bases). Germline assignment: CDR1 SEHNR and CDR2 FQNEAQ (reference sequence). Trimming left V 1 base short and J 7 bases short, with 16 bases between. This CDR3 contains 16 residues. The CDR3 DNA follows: TGTGCCAGCAGCTTAGTCGCCCGAGGGGGGGGTGAAAAACTGTTTTTT. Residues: CASSLVARGGGEKLFF.

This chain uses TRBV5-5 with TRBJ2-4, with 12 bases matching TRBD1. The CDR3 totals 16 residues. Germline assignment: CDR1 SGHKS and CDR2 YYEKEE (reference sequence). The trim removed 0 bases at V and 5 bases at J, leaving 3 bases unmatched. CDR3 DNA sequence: TGTGCCAGCAGCTTGGCCGGGACAGGGGGCCAAAACATTCAGTACTTC. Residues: CASSLAGTGGQNIQYF.

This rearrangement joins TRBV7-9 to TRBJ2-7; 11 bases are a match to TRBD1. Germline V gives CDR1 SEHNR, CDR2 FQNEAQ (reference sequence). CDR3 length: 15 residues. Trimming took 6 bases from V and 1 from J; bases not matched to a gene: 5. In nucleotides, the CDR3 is TGTGCCAGCAGTTACGGGACAGGGGGATCCTACGAGCAGTACTTC. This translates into CASSYGTGGSYEQYF.

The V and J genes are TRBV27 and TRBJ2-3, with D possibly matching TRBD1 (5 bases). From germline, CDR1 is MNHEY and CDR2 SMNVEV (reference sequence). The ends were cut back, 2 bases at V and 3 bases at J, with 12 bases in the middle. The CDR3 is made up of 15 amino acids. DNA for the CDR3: TGTGCCAGCAGTTTAACCAGGGCGCGTACAGATACGCAGTATTTT. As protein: CASSLTRARTDTQYF.

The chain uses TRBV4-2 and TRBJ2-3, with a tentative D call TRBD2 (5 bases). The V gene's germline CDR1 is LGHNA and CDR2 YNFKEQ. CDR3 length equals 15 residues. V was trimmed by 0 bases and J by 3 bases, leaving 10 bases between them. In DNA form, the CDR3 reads TGTGCCAGCAGCCAAGAATGGTCGGGGACAGATACGCAGTATTTT. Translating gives CASSQEWSGTDTQYF.

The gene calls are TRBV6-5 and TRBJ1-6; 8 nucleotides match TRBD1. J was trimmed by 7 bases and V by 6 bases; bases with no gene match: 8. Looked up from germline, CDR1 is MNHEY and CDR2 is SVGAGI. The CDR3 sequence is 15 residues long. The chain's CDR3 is CASSLSGTGNSPLHF. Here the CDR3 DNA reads TGTGCCAGCAGCCTATCCGGGACAGGCAATTCACCCCTCCACTTT.

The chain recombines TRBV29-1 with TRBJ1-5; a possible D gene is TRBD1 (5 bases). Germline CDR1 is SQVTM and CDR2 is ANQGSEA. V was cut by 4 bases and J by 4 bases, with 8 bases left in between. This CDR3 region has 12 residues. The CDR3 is CSVGSGNQPQHF. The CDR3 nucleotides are TGCAGCGTTGGCTCAGGGAATCAGCCCCAGCATTTT.

CDR3 coding DNA: TGTGCCTGGAGTGTAGGAAGGTCAGCCCAAGGGGCCCTCCACTTT. It translates to CAWSVGRSAQGALHF. V gene TRBV30 combines with J gene TRBJ1-6, with D maybe TRBD1 (5 bases). The V end lost 0 bases, the J end lost 14 bases, and 20 bases lay between the germline ends. Germline V gene sequence: CDR1 GTSNPN, CDR2 SVGIG (reference sequence). This CDR3 has 15 amino acids.

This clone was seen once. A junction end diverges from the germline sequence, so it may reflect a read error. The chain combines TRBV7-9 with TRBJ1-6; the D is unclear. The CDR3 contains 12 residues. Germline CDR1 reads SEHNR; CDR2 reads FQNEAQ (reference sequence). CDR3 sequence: CSSSFNSPPLHF. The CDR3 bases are TGTTCCAGCAGCTTTAACAGTCCACCCCTCCACTTT.

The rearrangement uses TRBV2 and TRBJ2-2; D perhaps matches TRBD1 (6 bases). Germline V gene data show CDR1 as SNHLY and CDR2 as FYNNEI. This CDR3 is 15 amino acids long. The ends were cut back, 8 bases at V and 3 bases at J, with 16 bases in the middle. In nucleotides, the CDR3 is TGTGCCAGCTTATCCAGGGGACGGGACACCGGGGAGCTGTTTTTT. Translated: CASLSRGRDTGELFF.

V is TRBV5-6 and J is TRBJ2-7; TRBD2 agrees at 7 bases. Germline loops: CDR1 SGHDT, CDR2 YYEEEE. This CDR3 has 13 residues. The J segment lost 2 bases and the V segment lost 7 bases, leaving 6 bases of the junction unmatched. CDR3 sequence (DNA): TGTGCCAGCTTCGGGGGGACCACCTACGAGCAGTACTTC. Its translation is CASFGGTTYEQYF.

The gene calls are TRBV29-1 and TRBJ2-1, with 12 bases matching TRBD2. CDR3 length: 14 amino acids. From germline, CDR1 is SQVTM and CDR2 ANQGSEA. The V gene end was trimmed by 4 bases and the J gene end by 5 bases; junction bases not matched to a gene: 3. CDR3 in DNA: TGCAGCGTTGGTCCTAGCGGGGGGGACAATGAGCAGTTCTTC. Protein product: CSVGPSGGDNEQFF.

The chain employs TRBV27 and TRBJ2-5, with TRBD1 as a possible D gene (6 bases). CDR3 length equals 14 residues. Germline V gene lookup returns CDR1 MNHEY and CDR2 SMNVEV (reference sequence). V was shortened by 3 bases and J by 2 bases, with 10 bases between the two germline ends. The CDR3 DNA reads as TGTGCCAGCAGTTTGCAGACAGGACAAGAGACCCAGTACTTC. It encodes CASSLQTGQETQYF.

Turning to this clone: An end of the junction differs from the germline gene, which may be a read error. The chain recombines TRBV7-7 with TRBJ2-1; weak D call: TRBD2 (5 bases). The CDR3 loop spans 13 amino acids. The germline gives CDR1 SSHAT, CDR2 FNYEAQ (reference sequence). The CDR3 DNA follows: TGTGCTAGCAGCTTAGGTCCAGGAGGTGAGCAGTTCTTC. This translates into CASSLGPGGEQFF.

In DNA, the CDR3 is TGTGCCAGCAGCTTTGGGCTTACCCGGGACAATCATGGCTACACCTTC. Translation: CASSFGLTRDNHGYTF. The chain recombines TRBV7-8 with TRBJ1-2; the D gene is possibly TRBD1 (6 bases). V dropped 3 bases and J dropped 6 bases, with 20 bases sitting between them. The CDR3 is 16 residues long. Germline assignment: CDR1 SGHVS and CDR2 FQNEAQ.

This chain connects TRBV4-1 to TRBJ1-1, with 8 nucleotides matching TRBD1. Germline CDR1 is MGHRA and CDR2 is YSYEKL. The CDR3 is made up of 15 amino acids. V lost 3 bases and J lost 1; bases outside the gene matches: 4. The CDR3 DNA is TGCGCCAGCAGCCACGCGGGGACAGGGAACACTGAAGCTTTCTTT. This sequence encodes CASSHAGTGNTEAFF.

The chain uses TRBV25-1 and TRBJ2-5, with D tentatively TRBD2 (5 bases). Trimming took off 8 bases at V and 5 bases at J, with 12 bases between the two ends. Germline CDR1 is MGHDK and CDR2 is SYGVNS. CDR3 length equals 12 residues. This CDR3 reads CASAVDWETQYF. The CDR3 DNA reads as TGTGCCAGCGCGGTGGACTGGGAGACCCAGTACTTC.

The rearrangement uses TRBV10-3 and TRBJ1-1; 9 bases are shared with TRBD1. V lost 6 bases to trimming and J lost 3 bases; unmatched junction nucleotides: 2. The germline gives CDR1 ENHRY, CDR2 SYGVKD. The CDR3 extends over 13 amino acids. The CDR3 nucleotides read TGTGCCATCAGGCGACAGGGGGACACTGAAGCTTTCTTT. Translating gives CAIRRQGDTEAFF.

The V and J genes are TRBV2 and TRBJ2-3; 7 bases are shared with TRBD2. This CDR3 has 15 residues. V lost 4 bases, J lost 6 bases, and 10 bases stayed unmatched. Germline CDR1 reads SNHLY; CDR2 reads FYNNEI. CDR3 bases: TGTGCCAGCAGTGCCAGCGGGGTTATTGGGGATACGCAGTATTTT. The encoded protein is CASSASGVIGDTQYF.

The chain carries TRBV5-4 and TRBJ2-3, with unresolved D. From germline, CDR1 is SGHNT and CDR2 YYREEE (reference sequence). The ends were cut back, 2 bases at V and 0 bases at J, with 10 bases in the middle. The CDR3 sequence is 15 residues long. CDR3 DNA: TGTGCCAGCAGCTTACGACTCACCAGCACAGATACGCAGTATTTT. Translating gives CASSLRLTSTDTQYF.

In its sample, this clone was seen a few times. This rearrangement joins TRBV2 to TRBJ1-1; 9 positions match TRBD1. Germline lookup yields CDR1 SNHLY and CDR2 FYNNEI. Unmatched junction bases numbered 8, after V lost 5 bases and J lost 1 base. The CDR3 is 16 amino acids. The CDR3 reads CASSLQGARTNTEAFF. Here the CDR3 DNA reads TGTGCCAGCAGTCTACAGGGGGCCAGGACGAACACTGAAGCTTTCTTT. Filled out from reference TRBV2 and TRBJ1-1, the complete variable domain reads EPEVTQTPSHQVTQMGQEVILRCVPISNHLYFYWYRQILGQKVEFLVSFYNNEISEKSEIFDDQFSVERPDGSNFTLKIRSTKLEDSAMYFCASSLQGARTNTEAFFGQGTRLTVV.

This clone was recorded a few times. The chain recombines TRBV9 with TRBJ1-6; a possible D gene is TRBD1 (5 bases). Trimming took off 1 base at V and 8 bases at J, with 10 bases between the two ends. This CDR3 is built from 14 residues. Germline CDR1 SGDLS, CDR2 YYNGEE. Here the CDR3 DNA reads TGTGCCAGCAGCGTAAGTCAGGGCGATTCACCCCTCCACTTT. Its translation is CASSVSQGDSPLHF. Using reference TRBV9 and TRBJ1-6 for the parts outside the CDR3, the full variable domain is DSGVTQTPKHLITATGQRVTLRCSPRSGDLSVYWYQQSLDQGLQFLIQYYNGEERAKGNILERFSAQQFPDLHSELNLSSLELGDSALYFCASSVSQGDSPLHFGNGTRLTVT.

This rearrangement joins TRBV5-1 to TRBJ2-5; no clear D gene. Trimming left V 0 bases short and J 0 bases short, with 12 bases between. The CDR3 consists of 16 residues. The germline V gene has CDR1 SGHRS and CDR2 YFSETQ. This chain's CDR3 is CASSLELTRYQETQYF. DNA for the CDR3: TGCGCCAGCAGCTTGGAGCTGACACGCTACCAAGAGACCCAGTACTTC.

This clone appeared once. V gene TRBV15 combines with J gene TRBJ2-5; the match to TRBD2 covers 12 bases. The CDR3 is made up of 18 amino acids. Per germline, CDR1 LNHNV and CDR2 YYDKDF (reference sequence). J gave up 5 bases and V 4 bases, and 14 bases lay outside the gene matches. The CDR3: CATSTRLRLAGAGETQYF. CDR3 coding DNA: TGTGCCACCAGCACTCGACTAAGACTAGCGGGGGCTGGTGAGACCCAGTACTTC.

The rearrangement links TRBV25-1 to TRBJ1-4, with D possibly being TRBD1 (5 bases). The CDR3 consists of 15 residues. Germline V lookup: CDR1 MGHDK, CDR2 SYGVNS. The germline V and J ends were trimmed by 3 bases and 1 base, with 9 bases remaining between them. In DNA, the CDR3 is TGTGCCAGCAGTGACCTCGGGGGAACTAATGAAAAACTGTTTTTT. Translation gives CASSDLGGTNEKLFF.

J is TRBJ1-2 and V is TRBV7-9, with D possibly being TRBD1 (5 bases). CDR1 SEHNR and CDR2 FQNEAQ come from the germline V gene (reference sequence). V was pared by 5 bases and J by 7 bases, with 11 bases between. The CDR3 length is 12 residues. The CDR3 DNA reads TGTGCCAGCAGCCCACCAGGGATTGGCTACACCTTC. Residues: CASSPPGIGYTF.

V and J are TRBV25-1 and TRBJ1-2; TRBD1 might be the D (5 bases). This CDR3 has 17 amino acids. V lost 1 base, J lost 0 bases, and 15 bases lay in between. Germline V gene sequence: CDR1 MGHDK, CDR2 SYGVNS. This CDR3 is CASSEFFQGEANYGYTF. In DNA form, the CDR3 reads TGTGCCAGCAGTGAATTTTTCCAGGGCGAGGCTAACTATGGCTACACCTTC.

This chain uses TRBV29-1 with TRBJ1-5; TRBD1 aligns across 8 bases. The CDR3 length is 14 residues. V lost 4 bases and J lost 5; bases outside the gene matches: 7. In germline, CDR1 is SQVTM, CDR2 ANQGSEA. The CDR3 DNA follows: TGCAGCGTTGTGTCAGGGGGCGCCGATCAGCCCCAGCATTTT. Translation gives CSVVSGGADQPQHF.

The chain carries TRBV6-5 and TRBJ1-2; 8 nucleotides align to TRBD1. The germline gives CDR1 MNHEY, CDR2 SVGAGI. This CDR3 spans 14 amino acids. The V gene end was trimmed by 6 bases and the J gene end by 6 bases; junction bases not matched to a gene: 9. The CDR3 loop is CASRDPRGRNGYTF. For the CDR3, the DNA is TGTGCCAGCAGGGACCCCAGGGGGCGGAATGGCTACACCTTC.